These 2 T cell receptor beta chains came from one sample sequenced in a study of blood T cell repertoires in COVID-19. Generated by immunoSEQ multiplex PCR, the TCRdb table keeps only in-frame clones and is missing some. The sample contains 21,000 or so clones, about 88% of which appear only once. Sequenced material: peripheral blood. The receptors originated from a human donor in a cohort sampled during active COVID-19. The donor label of this sample is uncertain.

This rearrangement joins TRBV2 to TRBJ2-7; 8 nucleotides align to TRBD1. Germline-derived CDR1 and CDR2 are SNHLY and FYNNEI. Trimming cost V 5 bases and J 2 bases; bases outside gene matches: 8. This CDR3 spans 15 amino acids. The CDR3 DNA follows: TGTGCCAGCAGTCTCCGGGACAGGAGTCCCTACGAGCAGTACTTC. It yields the protein CASSLRDRSPYEQYF.

The rearrangement links TRBV6-6 to TRBJ2-7; 9 bases are a match to TRBD1. Germline-derived CDR1 and CDR2 are MNHNY and SVGAGI (reference sequence). The V segment lost 7 bases and the J segment 0 bases; nucleotides outside the gene matches: 7. The CDR3 contains 15 residues. The CDR3 coding sequence is TGTGCCAGCAATGAACAGGGGGCCCTCTCCTACGAGCAGTACTTC. Translation: CASNEQGALSYEQYF.